The source of this T cell receptor beta chain is a study of regulatory T cells in long-lasting Graves disease. Background on the study: Persistence in Graves' disease required over 5 years of antithyroid drugs plus positive TSH receptor antibodies. General observations from the study: Study was limited to peripheral blood, excluding thyroid tissue. Persistent patients shared more public clonotypes (around 2,500) than new patients (approximately 1,000).

Building of the TCR beta libraries involved iRepertoire HTBI primers and Arm-PCR of CDR3 regions. TCRdb processed the multiplex PCR reads anew with MiXCR; each CDR3 protein has one entry. The data hold 400,000 or so distinct CDR3 sequences, with 23% observed a single time. This clonotype was recorded many times. The antigen remains undetermined. The CDR3 has 13 residues. Trimming stripped 7 bases from V and 7 bases from J, with 14 bases between. The germline gives CDR1 MDHEN, CDR2 SYDVKM. The time point is: persistent/refractory GD, antithyroid drugs over 5 years with positive TRAb. With RNA extracted from PBMCs as input, the TCR library was made.

This chain uses TRBV28 with TRBJ1-5; no firm D call. The sample was peripheral blood mononuclear cells (PBMCs), taken when the disease was refractory, from a patient treated with antithyroid drugs. This TCR was recovered from a female donor with Graves disease. CDR3: CASTLGLGQPQHF. CDR3 sequence (DNA): TGTGCCAGCACCCTAGGGTTGGGACAGCCCCAGCATTTT.